The 21 T cell receptor beta chains below all came from one sample that was sequenced in a study of human T cells and chemical hapten exposure (TCRdb year 2021). The receptor library was made with RACE. The instrument was a NextSeq 500. TCRdb handled the public reads itself, with Q25 trimming in fastp and clone calling in MiXCR, and kept productive beta chains. Rows with a matching CDR3 protein are joined into one entry that keeps the most common DNA and genes. A total of around 380,000 distinct CDR3 sequences appear in this sample, roughly 5% of them only once. The ten top clones hold approximately 2.5% of the sample. Interpreted using the paper, the time point label stands for: patch test 1, 2 weeks after DPC sensitization. According to the study, the label for this sample's treatment or condition signals: therapeutic diphenylcyclopropenone sensitization with weekly scalp DPC. The sample consisted of whole blood, taken in connection with sensitization to the hapten diphenylcyclopropenone (DPC). All receptors come from a woman aged 45 to 65 with alopecia areata. Some clones in this sample may be carry-over from other donors' samples.

This clonotype was recorded a few times. V gene TRBV27 combines with J gene TRBJ2-7; unclear D gene. In germline, CDR1 is MNHEY, CDR2 SMNVEV (reference sequence). Between the trimmed V and J ends, which lost 5 bases and 3 bases, there was a span of 8 bases. This CDR3 has 12 amino acids. CDR3 nucleotides: TGTGCCAGCAGTACGAATATCTACGAGCAGTACTTC. It specifies CASSTNIYEQYF.

The chain carries TRBV12-3 or TRBV12-4 and TRBJ1-5; 7 nucleotides agree with TRBD1. This CDR3 is built from 15 residues. After removal of 2 bases from V and 4 bases from J, the junction contained 5 bases not matched to a gene. The CDR3 protein is CASSLRAGGNQPQHF. CDR3 nucleotides: TGTGCCAGCAGTTTAAGGGCAGGGGGAAATCAGCCCCAGCATTTT.

The table lists this clonotype with many counts. V is TRBV12-3 or TRBV12-4 and J is TRBJ2-7; 10 nucleotides align to TRBD2. J was trimmed by 2 bases and V by 5 bases; bases with no gene match: 6. This CDR3 has 15 residues. CDR3 amino acids: CASSLYGTSAYEQYF. CDR3 nucleotides: TGTGCCAGCAGTCTGTACGGGACTAGCGCCTACGAGCAGTACTTC.

This clonotype was recorded many times. The genes are TRBV7-2 and TRBJ1-6; 10 nucleotides align to TRBD1. The germline gives CDR1 SGHTA, CDR2 FQGNSA. V was pared by 4 bases and J by 7 bases, with 4 bases of the junction left unmatched. The CDR3 runs to 15 residues. DNA of the CDR3: TGTGCCAGCAGCTCGACAGGGGGCCCGAATTCACCCCTCCACTTT. Protein product: CASSSTGGPNSPLHF.

This clonotype has only a few counts. CDR3 protein: CASSLGLGLGSEQYF. The CDR3 DNA sequence: TGTGCCAGCAGCCTAGGACTGGGGCTGGGGAGCGAGCAGTACTTC. The V and J genes are TRBV2 and TRBJ2-7, with D perhaps being TRBD1 or TRBD2 (5 bases each). This CDR3 contains 15 residues. Trimming stripped 6 bases from V and 6 bases from J, with 21 bases between. Looked up from germline, CDR1 is SNHLY and CDR2 is FYNNEI.

This clonotype was picked up many times. V gene TRBV4-1 combines with J gene TRBJ1-6; no clear D. The CDR3 is 15 amino acids. V shed 3 bases and J shed 10 bases, with 16 bases lying between them. CDR1 and CDR2 (germline): MGHRA, YSYEKL. The CDR3 nucleotides are TGCGCCAGCAGCCAGAGTCCAGTCCCCTTCTCACCCCTCCACTTT. Translated, it gives CASSQSPVPFSPLHF.

V and J are TRBV24-1 and TRBJ1-1, with D maybe TRBD1 (6 bases). Germline V gene lookup returns CDR1 KGHDR and CDR2 SFDVKD. There are 14 residues in the CDR3. Trimming stripped 4 bases from V and 5 bases from J, with 13 bases between. The CDR3 nucleotides are TGTGCCACCAGTGAGGTGGGGGCATGGACTGAAGCTTTCTTT. Translated: CATSEVGAWTEAFF.

The sample holds many counts of this clonotype. Here the CDR3 reads CASSSKYRLGDQQYF. The CDR3 DNA reads as TGTGCCAGCAGCTCTAAGTACCGACTAGGGGATCAGCAGTACTTC. The rearrangement joins TRBV7-9 to TRBJ2-5; a weak D match, TRBD2 (6 bases). Germline values: CDR1 SEHNR, CDR2 FQNEAQ (reference sequence). The CDR3 contains 15 residues. Deletions cut 4 bases from V and 11 bases from J, with 23 bases between.

This rearrangement joins TRBV7-2 to TRBJ2-5, with 10 nucleotides matching TRBD2. Germline values: CDR1 SGHTA, CDR2 FQGNSA. The CDR3 is 18 amino acids. Trimming at V came to 5 bases and at J to 2 bases, leaving 14 bases not matched to a gene. The CDR3: CASSPTIGSGGSQETQYF. The CDR3 bases are TGTGCCAGCAGCCCGACTATAGGTAGCGGGGGGAGTCAAGAGACCCAGTACTTC.

This clonotype was counted a few times. V and J are TRBV29-1 and TRBJ2-5; 8 bases match TRBD2. This CDR3 contains 14 residues. Trimming at V came to 0 bases and at J to 4 bases, leaving 4 bases not matched to a gene. Germline V gene data show CDR1 as SQVTM and CDR2 as ANQGSEA. The CDR3 nucleotides read TGCAGCGTTGAAGATCTAGCGGGTGGAGAGACCCAGTACTTC. Amino acid sequence: CSVEDLAGGETQYF.

This clonotype was observed many times. V is TRBV7-9 and J is TRBJ1-5; D is ambiguous. Deletions cut 0 bases from V and 7 bases from J, with 10 bases between. Germline CDR1 and CDR2: SEHNR and FQNEAQ (reference sequence). The CDR3 contains 14 residues. CDR3: CASSLAGTIQPQHF. CDR3 in DNA: TGTGCCAGCAGCTTAGCCGGAACAATACAGCCCCAGCATTTT.

This clonotype has a handful of counts. V and J are TRBV9 and TRBJ2-3, with TRBD2 matching 8 bases. The CDR3 is made up of 14 amino acids. J lost 4 bases, V lost 2 bases, and 3 bases had no gene match. The germline V gene has CDR1 SGDLS and CDR2 YYNGEE. DNA of the CDR3: TGTGCCAGCAGCGTTGGCGGGGGGTCAGATACGCAGTATTTT. Protein sequence: CASSVGGGSDTQYF.

This chain joins TRBV20-1 and TRBJ2-7; 11 bases match TRBD1. The J segment lost 6 bases and the V segment lost 6 bases, leaving 10 bases of the junction unmatched. CDR1 DFQATT and CDR2 SNEGSKA come from the germline V gene (reference sequence). There are 14 residues in the CDR3. CDR3 in DNA: TGCAGTGCCCCGGACAGGGGGCGAGTAAGCGAGCAGTACTTC. Its translation: CSAPDRGRVSEQYF.

The chain links TRBV4-1 to TRBJ1-2; D gene uncertain. The CDR3 extends over 15 amino acids. V was pared by 2 bases and J by 0 bases, with 10 bases between. The germline V gene encodes CDR1 MGHRA and CDR2 YSYEKL. CDR3 sequence reads: CASSQHSTTNYGYTF. For the CDR3, the DNA is TGCGCCAGCAGCCAACATAGTACTACTAACTATGGCTACACCTTC.

This clonotype showed up many times. The V gene is TRBV27, the J gene TRBJ1-2; D is possibly TRBD1 (5 bases). The CDR3 extends over 16 amino acids. The germline gives CDR1 MNHEY, CDR2 SMNVEV (reference sequence). With 5 bases removed from V and 3 bases from J, the gap between germline ends came to 19 bases. The CDR3 nucleotides are TGTGCCAGCAGTCCTCGGACCAAAGGGGTAGACTATGGCTACACCTTC. Translation gives CASSPRTKGVDYGYTF.

The V gene is TRBV7-2, the J gene TRBJ2-1; TRBD2 matches 11 bases. Germline values: CDR1 SGHTA, CDR2 FQGNSA. Losses at the gene ends were 6 bases for V and 0 bases for J; bases not matched to a gene: 7. This CDR3 region has 17 residues. The CDR3 DNA is TGTGCCAGCAGTTTTATAGCGGGAGGGAGCTCCTACAATGAGCAGTTCTTC. It is translated as CASSFIAGGSSYNEQFF.

Ten or more counts support this clonotype. The rearrangement joins TRBV3-1 to TRBJ2-3, with D possibly being TRBD1 or TRBD2 (7 bases each). V gave up 4 bases and J gave up 6 bases, with 23 bases separating them. The CDR3 extends over 17 amino acids. Looked up from germline, CDR1 is LGHDT and CDR2 is YNNKEL (reference sequence). The CDR3 DNA is TGTGCCAGCAGCCTCCAGACAGGGAGGGTTGCTTCCGATACGCAGTATTTT. This sequence encodes CASSLQTGRVASDTQYF.

This rearrangement joins TRBV6-5 to TRBJ2-2; D possibly corresponds to TRBD2 (6 bases). The CDR3 is 14 amino acids. Germline V gene lookup returns CDR1 MNHEY and CDR2 SVGAGI. Trimming removed 6 bases at V and 6 bases at J, with 14 bases between. CDR3 coding DNA: TGTGCCAGCAGCACTAGCAGCCGCCCCGGGGAGCTGTTTTTT. Translating gives CASSTSSRPGELFF.

The V call is TRBV12-3 or TRBV12-4, the J call TRBJ1-5; D may be TRBD1 (5 bases). V lost 3 bases and J lost 6, with 12 bases in between. The length of the CDR3 is 14 residues. The CDR3 nucleotides are TGTGCCAGCAGTTTCGAGGGGCGGATTCAGCCCCAGCATTTT. Protein sequence: CASSFEGRIQPQHF.

The chain carries TRBV29-1 and TRBJ2-1; 7 bases are shared with TRBD1. The CDR3 contains 13 residues. Trimming took 4 bases from V and 6 from J; bases not matched to a gene: 6. Germline lookup yields CDR1 SQVTM and CDR2 ANQGSEA. The CDR3 DNA sequence: TGCAGCGTTGCCCGGGACAGCATCAATGAGCAGTTCTTC. It translates to CSVARDSINEQFF.

The V call is TRBV5-1, the J call TRBJ1-5; D might be TRBD1 (5 bases). The CDR3 has 14 residues. The V gene lost 2 bases and the J gene lost 7 bases, with 13 bases spanning the gap. Per germline, CDR1 SGHRS and CDR2 YFSETQ. The CDR3 loop reads CASSLVQGSQPQHF. CDR3 in DNA: TGCGCCAGCAGCTTAGTGCAGGGCTCCCAGCCCCAGCATTTT. Full variable domain (outside the CDR3, taken from reference TRBV5-1 and TRBJ1-5): KAGVTQTPRYLIKTRGQQVTLSCSPISGHRSVSWYQQTPGQGLQFLFEYFSETQRNKGNFPGRFSGRQFSNSRSEMNVSTLELGDSALYLCASSLVQGSQPQHFGDGTRLSIL.